This TCR beta chain was documented in a study of control samples from healthy donors and cancer patients. Germline loops: CDR1 SGHRS, CDR2 YFSETQ. Trimming pared 4 bases from V and 4 bases from J, leaving 20 bases between. This CDR3 is 17 amino acids long. Some clones are missing from TCRdb's copy, which holds only in-frame ones; the method was immunoSEQ multiplex PCR. In the table there are roughly 120,000 clones, 88% of which are singletons. J is TRBJ1-4 and V is TRBV5-1; unclear D gene. The clonotype originates from a woman in her seventies in good health. Sequencing input: blood. The CDR3 spells CASSSGPSARGNEKLFF. CDR3 bases: TGCGCCAGCAGCAGCGGACCGTCGGCACGGGGTAATGAAAAACTGTTTTTT.